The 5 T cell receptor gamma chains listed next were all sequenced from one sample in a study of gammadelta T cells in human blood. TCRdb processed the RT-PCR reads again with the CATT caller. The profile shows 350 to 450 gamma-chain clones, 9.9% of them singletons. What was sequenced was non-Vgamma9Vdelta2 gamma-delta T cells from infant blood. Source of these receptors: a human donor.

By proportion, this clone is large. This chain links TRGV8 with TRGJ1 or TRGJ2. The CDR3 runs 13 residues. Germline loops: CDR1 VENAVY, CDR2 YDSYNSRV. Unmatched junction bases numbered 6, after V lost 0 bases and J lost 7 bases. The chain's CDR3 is CATWDRLSYKKLF. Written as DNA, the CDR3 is TGTGCCACCTGGGATAGGCTGAGCTATAAGAAACTCTTT.

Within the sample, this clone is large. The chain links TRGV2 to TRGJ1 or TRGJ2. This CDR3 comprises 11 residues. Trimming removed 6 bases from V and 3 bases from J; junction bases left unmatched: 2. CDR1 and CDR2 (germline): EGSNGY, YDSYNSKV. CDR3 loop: CATWFYYKKLF. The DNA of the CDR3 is TGTGCCACCTGGTTTTATTATAAGAAACTCTTT.

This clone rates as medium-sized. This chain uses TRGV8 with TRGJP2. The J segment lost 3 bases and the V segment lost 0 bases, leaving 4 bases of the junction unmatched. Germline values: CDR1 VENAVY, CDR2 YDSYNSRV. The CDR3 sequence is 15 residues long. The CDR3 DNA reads TGTGCCACCTGGGATAGGCAAGGTAGTGATTGGATCAAGACGTTT. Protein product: CATWDRQGSDWIKTF.

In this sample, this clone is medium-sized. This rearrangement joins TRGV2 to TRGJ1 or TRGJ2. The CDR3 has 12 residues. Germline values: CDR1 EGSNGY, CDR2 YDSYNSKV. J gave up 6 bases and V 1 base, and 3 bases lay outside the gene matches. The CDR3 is CATWDGPYKKLF. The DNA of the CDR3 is TGTGCCACCTGGGACGGCCCTTATAAGAAACTCTTT.

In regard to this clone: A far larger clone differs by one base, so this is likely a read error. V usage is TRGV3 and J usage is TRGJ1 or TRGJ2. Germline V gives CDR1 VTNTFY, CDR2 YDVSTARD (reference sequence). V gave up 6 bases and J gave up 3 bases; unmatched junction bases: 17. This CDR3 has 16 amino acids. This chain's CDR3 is CATWHTDNTTYYKKLF. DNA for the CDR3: TGTGCCACCTGGCACACGGACAACACAACTTATTATAAGAAACTCTTT.